These 20 T cell receptor beta chains were sequenced from one sample in a study of cytomegalovirus exposure and HLA in healthy donors (dated by TCRdb to about 2017). Library preparation employed the immunoSEQ multiplex PCR assay. A mixture of 60 forward primers for TCR Vbeta segments and 13 reverse primers for TCR Jbeta segments was used in the multiplex PCR. In TCRdb, the immuneACCESS table is reduced to in-frame sequences with V and J assigned. These tables do not hold every clone; where another copy was compared, an unresolved V gene accounts for under half, and the others remain unexplained. Across this sample there are around 94,000 clones, with 84% seen only once. About 2% of the sample is held by the ten biggest clonotypes. The sample taken for sequencing was PBMCs. These receptors were obtained from a man aged 18 to 29 in good health and CMV-seronegative.

A few counts support this clone. The chain uses TRBV9 and TRBJ2-1; 7 nucleotides match TRBD2. In germline, CDR1 is SGDLS, CDR2 YYNGEE. The V segment lost 3 bases and the J segment 7 bases; nucleotides outside the gene matches: 10. The CDR3 covers 15 residues. CDR3 region: CASSGTSARGNEQFF. CDR3 sequence (DNA): TGTGCCAGCAGCGGCACTAGCGCCCGGGGGAATGAGCAGTTCTTC.

This clone has only a few counts. V is TRBV30 and J is TRBJ1-5, with TRBD1 as a possible D gene (5 bases). The V gene lost 1 base and the J gene lost 11 bases, with 15 bases spanning the gap. There are 13 residues in the CDR3. The germline V gene encodes CDR1 GTSNPN and CDR2 SVGIG (reference sequence). CDR3 coding DNA: TGTGCCTGGAGTGCTATGCAGGGAAGAACCCAGCATTTT. It encodes CAWSAMQGRTQHF.

The rearrangement links TRBV28 to TRBJ1-1; possible D gene TRBD1, 6 bases. Trimming pared 4 bases from V and 1 base from J, leaving 16 bases between. The CDR3 has 16 residues. In germline, CDR1 is MDHEN, CDR2 SYDVKM. The CDR3 region is CASSSLIRGGNTEAFF. The DNA for the CDR3 is TGTGCCAGCAGTTCGCTGATCAGGGGCGGGAACACTGAAGCTTTCTTT.

The chain recombines TRBV5-6 with TRBJ2-4; D is undetermined. The CDR3 runs 16 residues. Germline assignment: CDR1 SGHDT and CDR2 YYEEEE. V was cut by 0 bases and J by 0 bases, with 10 bases left in between. For the CDR3, the DNA is TGTGCCAGCAGCTTGGCGCTAGTCTTAGCCAAAAACATTCAGTACTTC. Residues: CASSLALVLAKNIQYF.

V and J are TRBV27 and TRBJ2-7; 8 nucleotides align to TRBD1. The germline CDR1 and CDR2 sequences are MNHEY and SMNVEV (reference sequence). Trimming took 5 bases from V and 3 from J; bases not matched to a gene: 9. There are 15 residues in the CDR3. The CDR3 reads CASSPRTGKIYEQYF. CDR3 DNA sequence: TGTGCCAGCAGTCCAAGGACAGGGAAAATCTACGAGCAGTACTTC.

The CDR3 reads CAISGRGGRKDSYNEQFF. CDR3 nucleotide sequence: TGTGCCATCAGTGGGAGGGGCGGGCGGAAGGACTCCTACAATGAGCAGTTCTTC. This rearrangement joins TRBV10-3 to TRBJ2-1, with D possibly TRBD2 on 6 matching bases. V gave up 4 bases and J gave up 0 bases, with 19 bases separating them. The germline CDR1 and CDR2 sequences are ENHRY and SYGVKD. This CDR3 has 18 residues.

This chain uses TRBV28 with TRBJ2-2; D possibly corresponds to TRBD1 (6 bases). V was shortened by 3 bases and J by 0 bases, with 11 bases between the two germline ends. This CDR3 contains 16 residues. Germline V CDR1 and CDR2: MDHEN, SYDVKM. This CDR3 reads CASSLWTDANTGELFF. CDR3 DNA sequence: TGTGCCAGCAGTTTGTGGACAGACGCGAACACCGGGGAGCTGTTTTTT.

The chain couples TRBV21-1 to TRBJ2-7; TRBD1, the table's D call, was not compared with the DNA. TRBV21-1 is flagged as a pseudogene. This CDR3 spans 15 amino acids. The CDR3 DNA reads as TGTGCCAGCAGCAAAGGTGACAGGAGCTCCTACGAGCAGTACTTC. As protein: CASSKGDRSSYEQYF.

This clone is a singleton in its sample. The V gene is TRBV5-1, the J gene TRBJ1-1; 7 bases map to TRBD1. The CDR3 is 13 amino acids. After removal of 4 bases from V and 5 bases from J, the junction contained 5 bases not matched to a gene. The germline gives CDR1 SGHRS, CDR2 YFSETQ. For the CDR3, the DNA is TGCGCCAGCAGCGCGGGACAGATGACTGAAGCTTTCTTT. It codes for CASSAGQMTEAFF.

The chain uses TRBV5-1 and TRBJ2-5; 7 nucleotides match TRBD2. CDR1 is SGHRS and CDR2 is YFSETQ in the germline V gene. The CDR3 spans 14 residues. With 4 bases clipped from V and 3 bases from J, the junction kept 6 bases outside the gene matches. The CDR3 here is CASSRGGSEETQYF. In DNA, the CDR3 is TGCGCCAGCAGCAGAGGCGGGAGTGAAGAGACCCAGTACTTC.

This clone has just a few counts. The rearrangement joins TRBV15 to TRBJ1-3; no clear D. The germline gives CDR1 LNHNV, CDR2 YYDKDF (reference sequence). Trimming shortened V by 3 bases and J by 4 bases, and 7 bases separated the two germline ends. The CDR3 extends over 13 amino acids. CDR3 bases: TGTGCCACCAGCAGGACACACGGAAACACCATATATTTT. Residues: CATSRTHGNTIYF.

This clone showed up just once. The chain uses TRBV4-3 and TRBJ2-3; possible D gene TRBD2, 6 bases. The CDR3 totals 17 residues. Germline assignment: CDR1 LGHNA and CDR2 YSLEER. The germline V and J ends were trimmed by 0 bases and 4 bases, with 17 bases remaining between them. CDR3 nucleotide sequence: TGCGCCAGCAGCCAAGATAGGGCCGGGAGTGTCTCAGATACGCAGTATTTT. This gives the protein CASSQDRAGSVSDTQYF.

The V and J genes are TRBV6-5 and TRBJ1-2; TRBD1 agrees at 9 bases. Germline lookup yields CDR1 MNHEY and CDR2 SVGAGI. With V trimmed by 8 bases and J by 8 bases, 3 bases remained unmatched. There are 11 residues in the CDR3. In nucleotides, the CDR3 is TGTGCCAGCGGGGACAGGGCAGGCTACACCTTC. Its protein is CASGDRAGYTF.

The rearrangement joins TRBV20-1 to TRBJ1-1, with D possibly matching TRBD1 (5 bases). The CDR3 length is 11 residues. Germline V gene lookup returns CDR1 DFQATT and CDR2 SNEGSKA (reference sequence). The V gene lost 4 bases and the J gene lost 6 bases, with 9 bases spanning the gap. The CDR3 here is CSAKGVSEAFF. The CDR3 nucleotides read TGCAGTGCTAAAGGGGTATCTGAAGCTTTCTTT.

The gene calls are TRBV9 and TRBJ2-7, with a tentative D call TRBD2 (5 bases). The V end lost 3 bases, the J end lost 0 bases, and 10 bases lay between the germline ends. Looked up from germline, CDR1 is SGDLS and CDR2 is YYNGEE. This CDR3 has 14 amino acids. CDR3 sequence (DNA): TGTGCCAGCAGCGGAGGGTCCGGCTCCTACGAGCAGTACTTC. It specifies CASSGGSGSYEQYF.

This clone was detected only once. J is TRBJ1-4 and V is TRBV4-3; possibly TRBD1 for D (5 bases). Deletions cut 3 bases from V and 12 bases from J, with 17 bases between. This CDR3 comprises 14 residues. CDR1 LGHNA and CDR2 YSLEER come from the germline V gene. The CDR3 is CASSQGRRGEELFF. Here the CDR3 DNA reads TGCGCCAGCAGCCAGGGCAGGAGGGGTGAGGAACTGTTTTTT.

This clone was seen only a few times. The J gene is TRBJ2-3, the V gene TRBV6-1; D perhaps matches TRBD1 (6 bases). Germline loops: CDR1 MNHNS, CDR2 SASEGT. The CDR3 runs to 13 residues. V lost 11 bases and J 9 bases, leaving 21 bases between the germline ends. CDR3 amino acids: CAATGNDQRTQYF. As DNA, the CDR3 is TGTGCCGCGACAGGTAATGATCAAAGGACGCAGTATTTT.

The V call is TRBV30, the J call TRBJ2-7; 10 nucleotides match TRBD1. With V trimmed by 7 bases and J by 2 bases, 5 bases remained unmatched. The CDR3 loop spans 13 amino acids. Germline V gene sequence: CDR1 GTSNPN, CDR2 SVGIG (reference sequence). For the CDR3, the DNA is TGTGCCTACCGGGACAGGGGTACCTACGAGCAGTACTTC. Translated: CAYRDRGTYEQYF. Full variable domain (missing parts from reference TRBV30 and TRBJ2-7): SQTIHQWPATLVQPVGSPLSLECTVEGTSNPNLYWYRQAAGRGLQLLFYSVGIGQISSEVPQNLSASRPQDRQFILSSKKLLLSDSGFYLCAYRDRGTYEQYFGPGTRLTVT.

The genes are TRBV30 and TRBJ1-4; tentative D call: TRBD1 (5 bases). V was shortened by 0 bases and J by 9 bases, with 29 bases between the two germline ends. This CDR3 contains 19 residues. CDR1 is GTSNPN, CDR2 SVGIG, per germline (reference sequence). The CDR3 DNA is TGTGCCTGGAGTGTATTTGGGCAGGGTGCGGCCTTAGGGTGGAAAAAACTGTTTTTT. Protein: CAWSVFGQGAALGWKKLFF.

The chain combines TRBV5-6 with TRBJ1-1; TRBD1 matches at 7 bases. Trimming cost V 1 base and J 0 bases; bases outside gene matches: 9. Germline V gene sequence: CDR1 SGHDT, CDR2 YYEEEE. The CDR3 loop spans 17 amino acids. This CDR3 is CASSLMGTAHLNTEAFF. In DNA form, the CDR3 reads TGTGCCAGCAGCTTGATGGGGACAGCTCACTTGAACACTGAAGCTTTCTTT.